Shown below are 21 T cell receptor beta chains from a single sample sequenced in a study of blood T cell repertoires in COVID-19. Some clones are missing from TCRdb's copy, which holds only in-frame ones; the method was immunoSEQ multiplex PCR. The data show hundreds of thousands of clones, with around 92% seen just once and around 3% held by the top ten. Sequences were obtained from peripheral blood. The receptors shown here come from a woman in her twenties or thirties with COVID-19, enrolled during active disease.

This chain joins TRBV5-1 and TRBJ1-2; 7 bases agree with TRBD1. CDR3 length: 15 amino acids. V was pared by 3 bases and J by 0 bases, with 5 bases of the junction left unmatched. Germline lookup yields CDR1 SGHRS and CDR2 YFSETQ. CDR3 coding DNA: TGCGCCAGCAGCTCCAGACAGGGATCTAACTATGGCTACACCTTC. Its translation: CASSSRQGSNYGYTF.

The V and J genes are TRBV2 and TRBJ2-1, with D unresolved. Trimming left V 0 bases short and J 5 bases short, with 14 bases between. This CDR3 has 16 amino acids. The germline V gene encodes CDR1 SNHLY and CDR2 FYNNEI. The chain's CDR3 is CASSEASWLENNEQFF. CDR3 nucleotides: TGTGCCAGCAGTGAAGCAAGTTGGCTAGAAAACAATGAGCAGTTCTTC.

Note on this clone: The same CDR3 also results from other DNA sequences found in this sample. The CDR3 is CASSQDGGTEAFF. The CDR3 coding sequence is TGCGCCAGCAGCCAGGACGGGGGGACTGAAGCTTTCTTT. This rearrangement joins TRBV4-1 to TRBJ1-1; perhaps TRBD1 as D (5 bases). Trimming removed 3 bases from V and 5 bases from J, with 10 bases in between. CDR3 length: 13 amino acids. Germline CDR1 reads MGHRA; CDR2 reads YSYEKL.

The CDR3 coding sequence is TGTGCCAGCAGAGTCAGCTCCTATAATTCACCCCTCCACTTT. Protein sequence: CASRVSSYNSPLHF. The V call is TRBV27, the J call TRBJ1-6, with D unresolved. This CDR3 contains 14 residues. From germline, CDR1 is MNHEY and CDR2 SMNVEV (reference sequence). The V end was cut by 6 bases, the J end by 0 bases, with 6 bases between.

The chain links TRBV5-1 to TRBJ1-2, with D uncertain. This CDR3 spans 13 amino acids. Deletions cut 6 bases from V and 4 bases from J, with 13 bases between. The germline V gene has CDR1 SGHRS and CDR2 YFSETQ. In DNA form, the CDR3 reads TGCGCCAGCATGGCAGAGAGGGCCTATGGCTACACCTTC. Protein: CASMAERAYGYTF.

This clone was observed once. The chain has TRBV6-5 and TRBJ2-7, with TRBD2 matching 13 bases. CDR1 and CDR2 (germline): MNHEY, SVGAGI. This CDR3 has 15 residues. The ends lost 5 bases at V and 5 bases at J; junction bases unmatched: 6. CDR3 protein: CASSRTSGGGHEQYF. The DNA for the CDR3 is TGTGCCAGCAGTCGGACTAGCGGGGGAGGTCACGAGCAGTACTTC.

This chain connects TRBV5-5 to TRBJ1-4, with D maybe TRBD1 (6 bases). Germline V gene lookup returns CDR1 SGHKS and CDR2 YYEKEE (reference sequence). V lost 3 bases to trimming and J lost 8 bases, with 20 bases between them. CDR3 length: 16 residues. CDR3 amino acids: CASSSTPGTWGEKLFF. The CDR3 DNA reads as TGTGCCAGCAGCTCCACCCCCGGGACATGGGGGGAAAAACTGTTTTTT. Looking up the rest from reference TRBV5-5 and TRBJ1-4 gives the full variable domain: DAGVTQSPTHLIKTRGQQVTLRCSPISGHKSVSWYQQVLGQGPQFIFQYYEKEERGRGNFPDRFSARQFPNYSSELNVNALLLGDSALYLCASSSTPGTWGEKLFFGSGTQLSVL.

The chain combines TRBV14 with TRBJ2-5; D unresolved. V was shortened by 3 bases and J by 5 bases, with 16 bases between the two germline ends. This CDR3 has 15 amino acids. CDR1 is SGHDN and CDR2 is FVKESK in the germline V gene. CDR3 sequence: CASSQETVPLETQYF. DNA for the CDR3: TGTGCCAGCAGCCAGGAGACTGTCCCCCTCGAGACCCAGTACTTC.

The chain uses TRBV4-1 and TRBJ1-1; possible D gene TRBD1, 5 bases. The CDR3 covers 15 residues. Germline assignment: CDR1 MGHRA and CDR2 YSYEKL. V was shortened by 1 base and J by 0 bases, with 9 bases between the two germline ends. In DNA, the CDR3 is TGCGCCAGCAGCCAAGGCGACAGTTTGAACACTGAAGCTTTCTTT. Its translation: CASSQGDSLNTEAFF.

The chain uses TRBV7-9 and TRBJ2-2; tentatively, D is TRBD2 (5 bases). This CDR3 contains 17 residues. Trimming took 5 bases from V and 6 from J, leaving 22 bases between them. Germline V gene data show CDR1 as SEHNR and CDR2 as FQNEAQ (reference sequence). DNA for the CDR3: TGTGCCAGCAGCCCAAGCTTAGGTCGGGGATGGGCCGGGGAGCTGTTTTTT. Protein product: CASSPSLGRGWAGELFF.

The rearrangement links TRBV12-3 or TRBV12-4 to TRBJ1-4; possibly TRBD1 for D (5 bases). CDR3 length: 13 residues. With 5 bases removed from V and 10 bases from J, the gap between germline ends came to 14 bases. The CDR3 sequence is CASSPGTEGKLFF. In DNA, the CDR3 is TGTGCCAGCAGTCCCGGGACGGAGGGAAAACTGTTTTTT.

The chain joins TRBV10-1 to TRBJ2-7, with D maybe TRBD1 (6 bases). This CDR3 spans 14 amino acids. V lost 5 bases and J lost 2, with 13 bases in between. Germline assignment: CDR1 WNHNN and CDR2 SYGVQD (reference sequence). The CDR3 nucleotides are TGCGCCAGCAGTCGACAGGATTCAGCCTACGAGCAGTACTTC. Protein sequence: CASSRQDSAYEQYF.

The chain is built from TRBV10-3 and TRBJ2-5, with 9 nucleotides matching TRBD2. The CDR3 totals 14 residues. With 4 bases clipped from V and 5 bases from J, the junction kept 5 bases outside the gene matches. The germline V gene has CDR1 ENHRY and CDR2 SYGVKD. The CDR3 region has the DNA TGTGCCATCAGTGGGATAGCGGGAGTGGAGACCCAGTACTTC. It specifies CAISGIAGVETQYF.

The V gene is TRBV28, the J gene TRBJ2-7; 9 bases align to TRBD2. The CDR3 runs to 16 residues. CDR1 is MDHEN and CDR2 is SYDVKM in the germline V gene. V lost 2 bases to trimming and J lost 6 bases; unmatched junction nucleotides: 11. The CDR3 here is CASSLIPAGGSSEQYF. DNA of the CDR3: TGTGCCAGCAGTTTAATACCAGCGGGGGGTTCATCCGAGCAGTACTTC.

The rearrangement joins TRBV5-4 to TRBJ2-3; a weak D match, TRBD1 (6 bases). V gave up 4 bases and J gave up 2 bases, with 20 bases separating them. This CDR3 has 17 amino acids. Germline V CDR1 and CDR2: SGHNT, YYREEE (reference sequence). CDR3 DNA: TGTGCCAGCAGCGGACAACTTCAGGGGCCGCCCACAGATACGCAGTATTTT. It yields the protein CASSGQLQGPPTDTQYF.

This rearrangement joins TRBV29-1 to TRBJ2-7; 8 positions agree with TRBD2. The germline V gene has CDR1 SQVTM and CDR2 ANQGSEA. This CDR3 contains 14 residues. The V gene end was trimmed by 6 bases and the J gene end by 2 bases; junction bases not matched to a gene: 9. The DNA of the CDR3 is TGCAGCGTCTTTCTTAGCGGGGACCCCTACGAGCAGTACTTC. It codes for CSVFLSGDPYEQYF.

The chain employs TRBV4-3 and TRBJ2-7; 11 bases agree with TRBD1. The CDR3 has 17 amino acids. CDR1 and CDR2 (germline): LGHNA, YSLEER. V lost 0 bases and J lost 3; bases outside the gene matches: 7. This chain's CDR3 is CASSQDQSGTGGYEQYF. The DNA of the CDR3 is TGCGCCAGCAGCCAAGACCAATCCGGGACAGGGGGCTACGAGCAGTACTTC.

The rearrangement joins TRBV13 to TRBJ1-6; 9 bases match TRBD1. V trimming: 6 bases; J trimming: 8 bases; junction bases outside the gene matches: 5. The germline V gene has CDR1 PRHDT and CDR2 FYEKMQ (reference sequence). There are 14 residues in the CDR3. Here the CDR3 reads CASRRDRAHSPLHF. CDR3 nucleotides: TGTGCCAGCAGAAGGGACAGGGCCCATTCACCCCTCCACTTT.

The J gene is TRBJ1-1, the V gene TRBV6-2 or TRBV6-3, with 10 nucleotides matching TRBD1. This CDR3 spans 21 amino acids. Looked up from germline, CDR1 is MNHEY and CDR2 is SVGEGT. The V gene end was trimmed by 2 bases and the J gene end by 0 bases; junction bases not matched to a gene: 18. As DNA, the CDR3 is TGTGCCAGCAGTTACGACCGGGACAGGGGTCGCAAGGTTTCCATGAACACTGAAGCTTTCTTT. Translation gives CASSYDRDRGRKVSMNTEAFF.

This clone was observed a handful of times. The DNA for the CDR3 is TGTGCCAGCTCATCGGACAGGCTTAATTCACCCCTCCACTTT. Residues: CASSSDRLNSPLHF. The chain uses TRBV7-9 and TRBJ1-6; 7 nucleotides line up with TRBD1. CDR3 size: 14 residues. V was pared by 8 bases and J by 6 bases, with 7 bases of the junction left unmatched. Germline V lookup: CDR1 SEHNR, CDR2 FQNEAQ (reference sequence).

The V gene is TRBV3-1 (or the pseudogene TRBV3-2), the J gene TRBJ2-1; 10 bases agree with TRBD2. This CDR3 region has 15 residues. In germline, CDR1 is LGHDT, CDR2 YNNKEL (reference sequence). V shed 1 base and J 7 bases; nucleotides not matched to a gene: 4. Here the CDR3 reads CASSQGLAGLNEQFF. The DNA of the CDR3 is TGTGCCAGCAGCCAAGGACTAGCGGGTTTAAATGAGCAGTTCTTC.